This record covers a single T cell receptor (beta chain). Its antigen is undetermined. UMI-labeled TRB cDNA libraries were prepared by 5' RACE. TCRdb re-called the 5' RACE reads; one entry per CDR3 protein, DNA not given. This listing includes 75,000 or so distinct CDR3 sequences. The CDR3 is made up of 14 amino acids. The sample belongs to a study of CXCR3-negative and CXCR3-positive naive CD8 T cells. Overall study results and limits: Memory cells showed distinct TRBV-TRBJ patterns, while the two naive subsets matched.

This sequence was found in a human donor in good health. Some clones in this sample may be carry-over from other donors' samples. The V and J genes are TRBV12-3 or TRBV12-4 and TRBJ2-7. What was sequenced was naive CXCR3- CD8+ T cells from blood. The subset was: CD45RO-CCR7+CD27+CD95- naive CD8+ T cells lacking CXCR3 (TNR3-). This chain's CDR3 is CASSVGQGYYEQYF.